Listed below are T cell receptor beta chains from one sample, sequenced in a study of blood T cell repertoires in COVID-19. Sequencing was performed with immunoSEQ multiplex PCR; in TCRdb, only in-frame clones are kept and a portion is missing. The repertoire consists of roughly 100,000 clones, with about 85% occurring once and the leading ten covering roughly 25%. The source material was peripheral blood. The source of these receptors is an elderly man with active or convalescent COVID-19. Both conserved end residues are part of each CDR3. The order of the fields is J gene, clone size, D gene, V gene, CDR3 DNA, CDR3 protein. The D gene is left open where the match is weak. Clone size, where shown, is once, few, many, or a class for clones that have expanded.

J: TRBJ2-5
size: .
D: .
V: TRBV5-1
DNA: TGCGCCAGCAGCAGACAGGTTAGCACAGACTTGGCGGAGACCCAGTACTTC
CDR3: CASSRQVSTDLAETQYF

J: TRBJ2-3
size: .
D: TRBD2
V: TRBV13
DNA: TGTGCCAGCAGCCGAAGGAGCGGGGGGGCCTTTGGCACAGATACGCAGTATTTT
CDR3: CASSRRSGGAFGTDTQYF

J: TRBJ1-3
size: .
D: .
V: TRBV5-4
DNA: TGTGCCAGCACCCTCGGGGGGGCTGGAAACACCATATATTTT
CDR3: CASTLGGAGNTIYF

J: TRBJ1-1
size: .
D: .
V: TRBV28
DNA: TGTGCCAGCAGTTTCGGGACACGCCTTTACACTGAAGCTTTCTTT
CDR3: CASSFGTRLYTEAFF

J: TRBJ1-5
size: .
D: .
V: TRBV19
DNA: TGTGCCAGTAGTAGCCTTACGGGAGCGGGCAATCAGCCCCAGCATTTT
CDR3: CASSSLTGAGNQPQHF

J: TRBJ2-4
size: .
D: TRBD2
V: TRBV28
DNA: TGTGCCAGCAGTTTTATCGGGACTAGGGGGGACAAAAACATTCAGTACTTC
CDR3: CASSFIGTRGDKNIQYF

J: TRBJ1-2
size: .
D: .
V: TRBV28
DNA: TGTGCCAGCAGCCCCACCGACAGGAACTATGGCTACACCTTC
CDR3: CASSPTDRNYGYTF

J: TRBJ2-5
size: .
D: .
V: TRBV5-5
DNA: TGTGCCAGCAGCTCGGGGAGCGGGGAGACCCAGTACTTC
CDR3: CASSSGSGETQYF

J: TRBJ2-6
size: .
D: .
V: TRBV6-5
DNA: TGTGCCAGCAGGACAGGTTCTGGGGCCAACGTCCTGACTTTC
CDR3: CASRTGSGANVLTF

J: TRBJ1-2
size: once
D: TRBD1
V: TRBV10-3
DNA: TGTGCCATCAGTGAACAGGGGATGGGTGGCTACACCTTC
CDR3: CAISEQGMGGYTF

J: TRBJ2-7
size: .
D: .
V: TRBV5-4
DNA: TGTGCCAGCAGCTTGGCTAACAGGAACTACGAGCAGTACTTC
CDR3: CASSLANRNYEQYF

J: TRBJ1-6
size: few
D: TRBD1
V: TRBV2
DNA: TGTGCCAGTGTCGGACAGGAGGCGTCACCCCTCCACTTT
CDR3: CASVGQEASPLHF

J: TRBJ2-7
size: .
D: TRBD1
V: TRBV9
DNA: TGTGCCAGCAGCGTAGGACAGGGGGAATTCTACGAGCAGTACTTC
CDR3: CASSVGQGEFYEQYF

J: TRBJ1-4
size: .
D: .
V: TRBV2
DNA: TGTGCCAGCAGGTACACTATGAGATATGAAAAACTGTTTTTT
CDR3: CASRYTMRYEKLFF

J: TRBJ2-7
size: .
D: TRBD1
V: TRBV7-8
DNA: TGTGCCAGCAGCTTAAGGGGACAGGTCTCCTACGAGCAGTACTTC
CDR3: CASSLRGQVSYEQYF

J: TRBJ1-6
size: .
D: .
V: TRBV9
DNA: TGTGCCAGCAGCGTAGGAAGTAGCGGGGTAAATTCACCCCTCCACTTT
CDR3: CASSVGSSGVNSPLHF

J: TRBJ1-5
size: .
D: .
V: TRBV27
DNA: TGTGCCAGCAGTTTTGGAGGACCTACCAATCAGCCCCAGCATTTT
CDR3: CASSFGGPTNQPQHF

J: TRBJ1-2
size: .
D: TRBD1
V: TRBV5-5
DNA: TGTGCCAGCAGCCGACCTGGGACAGGGGTAGGGGGCTACACCTTC
CDR3: CASSRPGTGVGGYTF

J: TRBJ2-7
size: .
D: .
V: TRBV30
DNA: TGTGCCTGGGGCCACGGGATACCTGGGAGTAGCGAGCAGTACTTC
CDR3: CAWGHGIPGSSEQYF

J: TRBJ2-5
size: .
D: .
V: TRBV5-1
DNA: TGCGCCAGCAGCAAATACAGCGGGGAGACCCAGTACTTC
CDR3: CASSKYSGETQYF

J: TRBJ2-7
size: few
D: TRBD1
V: TRBV29-1
DNA: TGCAGCGTTGCGTCCGGGACAGGGAGCTACGAGCAGTACTTC
CDR3: CSVASGTGSYEQYF

J: TRBJ1-3
size: .
D: .
V: TRBV15
DNA: TGTGCCACCCGGAGGTCAACTCTGGAGAACACCATATATTTT
CDR3: CATRRSTLENTIYF

J: TRBJ1-2
size: .
D: .
V: TRBV28
DNA: TGTGCCAGCAGGGCCGGAGGCTATGGCTACACCTTC
CDR3: CASRAGGYGYTF

J: TRBJ1-6
size: .
D: TRBD1
V: TRBV5-6
DNA: TGTGCCAGCAGCCCCCTTAGGACAGGGAGGGATTCACCCCTCCACTTT
CDR3: CASSPLRTGRDSPLHF

J: TRBJ2-2
size: .
D: TRBD2
V: TRBV27
DNA: TGTGCCAGCAGTTTATCGGGGACTAGCGGCACCGGGGAGCTGTTTTTT
CDR3: CASSLSGTSGTGELFF

J: TRBJ1-5
size: .
D: TRBD1
V: TRBV5-5
DNA: TGTGCCAGCAGCTTGGTGGGGGGACAGAATCAGCCCCAGCATTTT
CDR3: CASSLVGGQNQPQHF

J: TRBJ1-4
size: .
D: .
V: TRBV20-1
DNA: TGCAGTGCTAGTATTGGGGCCGGGTCGGGTGAAAAACTGTTTTTT
CDR3: CSASIGAGSGEKLFF

J: TRBJ1-3
size: .
D: TRBD1
V: TRBV2
DNA: TGTGCCAGCAGTGAAGTCCCCCTGACGACAGGGCCTGGAAACACCATATATTTT
CDR3: CASSEVPLTTGPGNTIYF

J: TRBJ2-5
size: few
D: TRBD1
V: TRBV5-6
DNA: TGTGCCAGCAGCTACGGGACAGGGGGAGAGACCCAGTACTTC
CDR3: CASSYGTGGETQYF

J: TRBJ1-1
size: .
D: TRBD1
V: TRBV9
DNA: TGTGCCAGCAGCGCACGACAGGGAAACACTGAAGCTTTCTTT
CDR3: CASSARQGNTEAFF

J: TRBJ1-2
size: once
D: .
V: TRBV6-1
DNA: TGTGCCAGCAGTGAAGGCCCCGGGATTAACTATGGCTACACCTTC
CDR3: CASSEGPGINYGYTF

J: TRBJ1-5
size: .
D: .
V: TRBV24-1
DNA: TGTGCCACCAGTGATGGAGGGGACTTGCCCCAGCATTTT
CDR3: CATSDGGDLPQHF

J: TRBJ2-5
size: .
D: TRBD1
V: TRBV19
DNA: TGTGCCAGTAGTCCTGGGACAGGGGGCCGGGAGACCCAGTACTTC
CDR3: CASSPGTGGRETQYF

J: TRBJ1-6
size: .
D: .
V: TRBV7-9
DNA: TGTGCCAGCAGCCAGGACATAGTTTCACCCCTCCACTTT
CDR3: CASSQDIVSPLHF

J: TRBJ1-3
size: .
D: .
V: TRBV18
DNA: TGTGCCAGCTCACCACGTGAAGCCCTAGAAGGGGACACCATATATTTT
CDR3: CASSPREALEGDTIYF

J: TRBJ2-7
size: .
D: .
V: TRBV21-1
DNA: TGTGCCAGAGAAAGAGTTCCCGAGGAGCAGTACTTC
CDR3: CARERVPEEQYF

J: TRBJ1-5
size: .
D: .
V: TRBV4-2
DNA: TGTGCCAGCAGCCCCAACGCGGATAATCAGCCCCAGCATTTT
CDR3: CASSPNADNQPQHF

J: TRBJ2-7
size: .
D: TRBD2
V: TRBV6-2/TRBV6-3
DNA: TGTGCCAGCAGCAAACTAGCGGAGATACAGTACTTC
CDR3: CASSKLAEIQYF

J: TRBJ1-2
size: .
D: .
V: TRBV19
DNA: TGTGCCAGTAGTTTGGGTCGGCAGGACTATGGCTACACCTTC
CDR3: CASSLGRQDYGYTF

J: TRBJ1-6
size: .
D: .
V: TRBV6-2/TRBV6-3
DNA: TGTGCCAGCAGTTACTCGATGGGGCCCGCCAATTCACCCCTCCACTTT
CDR3: CASSYSMGPANSPLHF

J: TRBJ2-2
size: once
D: TRBD1
V: TRBV29-1
DNA: TGCAGCGCTGGGGCCGGGACAGCGAACACCGGGGAGCTGTTTTTT
CDR3: CSAGAGTANTGELFF

J: TRBJ1-6
size: .
D: .
V: TRBV30
DNA: TGTGCCTGGAGCGCGGGCGGGGGGAATTCACCCCTCCACTTT
CDR3: CAWSAGGGNSPLHF

J: TRBJ1-2
size: .
D: TRBD1
V: TRBV7-9
DNA: TGTGCCAGCAGCTTAGGAACCGGGACAGGGGTATATGGCTACACCTTC
CDR3: CASSLGTGTGVYGYTF

J: TRBJ1-1
size: .
D: TRBD1
V: TRBV14
DNA: TGTGCCAGCAGCCCGATCTGGGACAGGGGGCAGGACACTGAAGCTTTCTTT
CDR3: CASSPIWDRGQDTEAFF

J: TRBJ2-7
size: .
D: TRBD2
V: TRBV6-1
DNA: TGTGCCAGCAGTGGACGACTAGCGGGGGGCTCCTACGAGCAGTACTTT
CDR3: CASSGRLAGGSYEQYF

J: TRBJ1-4
size: .
D: .
V: TRBV7-9
DNA: TGTGCCAGCAGCCCGGGGGGGATGCACACGGAAAAACTGTTTTTT
CDR3: CASSPGGMHTEKLFF

J: TRBJ2-2
size: .
D: .
V: TRBV19
DNA: TGTGCCAGTAGTACCTCCCCGGCAGGTACCGGGGAGCTGTTTTTT
CDR3: CASSTSPAGTGELFF

J: TRBJ2-3
size: .
D: TRBD2
V: TRBV12-3/TRBV12-4
DNA: TGTGCCAGCAGCCCGACTAGCCCAGATACGCAGTATTTT
CDR3: CASSPTSPDTQYF